These 12 T cell receptor beta chains came from one sample sequenced in a study of human T cells and chemical hapten exposure. Time point noted: patch test 3, about 24 weeks after DPC sensitization. Treatment noted: therapeutic diphenylcyclopropenone sensitization with weekly scalp DPC. MiXCR was run by TCRdb on the RACE reads, yielding one entry per CDR3 protein. The sample records roughly 100,000 distinct CDR3 sequences, under 40% being singletons. This specimen consisted of whole blood, obtained in connection with sensitization to the hapten diphenylcyclopropenone (DPC). Every receptor here comes from a man aged 35-49 years with alopecia areata. Some clones in this sample may be carry-over from other donors' samples.

This clonotype has only a few counts. This chain joins TRBV28 and TRBJ1-2; perhaps TRBD1 as D (5 bases). The germline V and J ends were trimmed by 6 bases and 4 bases, with 12 bases remaining between them. From germline, CDR1 is MDHEN and CDR2 SYDVKM. The CDR3 is 13 residues long. CDR3 DNA: TGTGCCAGCAGCGCACAGGAGACCTATGGCTACACCTTC. As protein: CASSAQETYGYTF.

The table lists this clonotype with a few counts. This chain joins TRBV29-1 and TRBJ2-1; a weak D match, TRBD1 (5 bases). Germline V gene lookup returns CDR1 SQVTM and CDR2 ANQGSEA. This CDR3 is built from 14 residues. Trimming cost V 5 bases and J 5 bases, with 16 bases left between them. The CDR3 here is CSVRGSSSDNEQFF. CDR3 sequence (DNA): TGCAGCGTTAGGGGTTCGTCTTCCGACAATGAGCAGTTCTTC.

The gene calls are TRBV29-1 and TRBJ2-7, with D possibly matching TRBD1 (6 bases). This CDR3 has 13 residues. Per germline, CDR1 SQVTM and CDR2 ANQGSEA. The ends were cut back, 2 bases at V and 1 base at J, with 9 bases in the middle. CDR3 region: CSVEMDRSYEQYF. CDR3 DNA sequence: TGCAGCGTTGAAATGGACAGATCCTACGAGCAGTACTTC.

This chain connects TRBV2 to TRBJ2-3; TRBD1 agrees at 12 bases. V was pared by 10 bases and J by 5 bases, with 7 bases of the junction left unmatched. Germline CDR1 SNHLY, CDR2 FYNNEI. The CDR3 is 14 residues long. The CDR3 coding sequence is TGTGCCAACCACCGGGACAGGGGGCGAGATACGCAGTATTTT. The encoded protein is CANHRDRGRDTQYF.

This clonotype turned up a few times. V is TRBV7-2 and J is TRBJ2-6; D assignment may be TRBD1 or TRBD2 (5 bases each). This CDR3 spans 20 amino acids. Germline loops: CDR1 SGHTA, CDR2 FQGNSA. V was pared by 4 bases and J by 2 bases, with 24 bases between. The CDR3 region is CASSSRYGTPNIPGANVLTF. CDR3 coding DNA: TGTGCCAGCAGCTCTAGGTACGGGACCCCAAACATCCCTGGGGCCAACGTCCTGACTTTC.

The chain couples TRBV12-3 or TRBV12-4 to TRBJ1-2; D ambiguous. The CDR3 is 14 residues long. V was clipped by 6 bases and J by 4 bases, with 15 bases between them. CDR3 DNA: TGTGCCAGCAGCCCTACCAGCGAGGGCTATGGCTACACCTTC. It codes for CASSPTSEGYGYTF.

The rearrangement joins TRBV24-1 to TRBJ2-1, with 13 bases fitting TRBD2. The CDR3 sequence is 14 residues long. The ends lost 9 bases at V and 9 bases at J; junction bases unmatched: 7. Germline assignment: CDR1 KGHDR and CDR2 SFDVKD. CDR3 sequence (DNA): TGTGCCACCCACCCGGGACTAGCGGGGACTGAGCAGTTCTTC. Its protein is CATHPGLAGTEQFF.

The chain employs TRBV5-1 and TRBJ2-7, with 9 bases that match TRBD1. The V gene end was trimmed by 5 bases and the J gene end by 3 bases; junction bases not matched to a gene: 6. There are 14 residues in the CDR3. The V gene's germline CDR1 is SGHRS and CDR2 YFSETQ. The CDR3 reads CASSPTGGDYEQYV. Written as DNA, the CDR3 is TGCGCCAGCAGTCCAACAGGGGGCGACTACGAGCAGTACGTC.

In its sample, this clonotype was seen a few times. V gene TRBV5-6 combines with J gene TRBJ1-5; no firm D call. Deletions cut 2 bases from V and 7 bases from J, with 10 bases between. CDR3 length: 13 residues. CDR1 and CDR2 from the germline V gene are SGHDT and YYEEEE. The CDR3 sequence: CASSFGFGQPQHF. As DNA, the CDR3 is TGTGCCAGCAGCTTTGGGTTTGGGCAGCCCCAGCATTTT.

CDR3 protein: CASSVEGLGTQYF. CDR3 DNA sequence: TGTGCCAGCAGCGTAGAGGGTCTAGGGACCCAGTACTTC. The chain is built from TRBV9 and TRBJ2-5, with no clear D. The CDR3 is 13 residues long. CDR1 is SGDLS and CDR2 is YYNGEE in the germline V gene. V shed 0 bases and J shed 7 bases, with 10 bases lying between them. Full variable domain (remainder filled in from reference TRBV9 and TRBJ2-5): DSGVTQTPKHLITATGQRVTLRCSPRSGDLSVYWYQQSLDQGLQFLIQYYNGEERAKGNILERFSAQQFPDLHSELNLSSLELGDSALYFCASSVEGLGTQYFGPGTRLLVL.

This clonotype appeared a few times. The chain links TRBV14 to TRBJ1-2; D ambiguous. This CDR3 comprises 13 residues. Trimming removed 4 bases at V and 4 bases at J, with 10 bases between. The germline V gene has CDR1 SGHDN and CDR2 FVKESK. The CDR3 DNA reads TGTGCCAGCAGCCGAACGGATTTCTATGGCTACACCTTC. It yields the protein CASSRTDFYGYTF.

CDR3 bases: TGTGCCAGCGTCGGGGGGCCCGGGGAGCTGTTTTTT. Its translation is CASVGGPGELFF. The rearrangement joins TRBV6-5 to TRBJ2-2; D possibly corresponds to TRBD2 (7 bases). Germline lookup yields CDR1 MNHEY and CDR2 SVGAGI. Trimming took off 8 bases at V and 6 bases at J, with 10 bases between the two ends. There are 12 residues in the CDR3.